These T cell receptor beta chains were read from a single sample in a study of blood T cell repertoires in COVID-19. Sequencing used immunoSEQ multiplex PCR; TCRdb keeps in-frame clones, though not all of them. The sample lists under 250,000 clones; about 91% were seen once. The sample taken for sequencing was peripheral blood. The source is a woman aged 25 to 39 with COVID-19, enrolled during active disease. Each CDR3 is given with its conserved first and last residue. A D gene is named only where the DNA matches it firmly. For some rows the clone size is stated as once, few or many, or as a class when expanded; others skip it.

V,D,size,J,CDR3,DNA
TRBV9,NA,NA,TRBJ1-1,CASSFGGDMNTEAFF,TGTGCCAGTTCCTTCGGGGGGGACATGAACACTGAAGCTTTCTTT
TRBV5-1,TRBD2,few,TRBJ2-2,CASSGVLAGNTGELFF,TGCGCCAGCAGCGGGGTTCTAGCGGGGAACACCGGGGAGCTGTTTTTT
TRBV5-6,NA,NA,TRBJ1-1,CASSFGANSPSAFF,TGTGCCAGCAGCTTTGGGGCCAACTCCCCTTCGGCTTTCTTT
TRBV6-5,TRBD1,NA,TRBJ2-3,CASSYGDRGTDTQYF,TGTGCCAGCAGTTACGGGGACAGGGGCACAGATACGCAGTATTTT
TRBV4-3,TRBD2,few,TRBJ2-1,CASSQDKGLAANEQFF,TGCGCCAGCAGCCAAGATAAGGGACTAGCGGCAAATGAGCAGTTCTTC
TRBV6-5,TRBD1,NA,TRBJ1-2,CASSYPGTDRNGYTF,TGTGCCAGCAGTTACCCCGGGACAGATAGAAATGGCTACACCTTC
TRBV9,NA,NA,TRBJ2-1,CASSDPLGSTTSYNEQFF,TGTGCCAGCAGCGACCCTCTCGGGTCCACGACCTCCTACAATGAGCAGTTCTTC
TRBV7-2,NA,NA,TRBJ2-6,CASSSWGVRGANVLTF,TGTGCCAGCAGCTCGTGGGGGGTACGTGGGGCCAACGTCCTGACTTTC
TRBV4-2,NA,few,TRBJ2-3,CASSQDRLASVDYTSTDTQYF,TGTGCCAGCAGCCAAGATAGGTTAGCTAGCGTCGACTATACTAGCACAGATACGCAGTATTTT
TRBV4-1,NA,NA,TRBJ2-3,CASSQVLSGSLTDTQYF,TGCGCCAGCAGCCAAGTCTTGAGCGGATCCCTCACAGATACGCAGTATTTT
TRBV11-3,NA,NA,TRBJ2-3,CASSLDGGTGLTDTQYF,TGTGCCAGCAGCTTAGACGGGGGGACAGGACTCACAGATACGCAGTATTTT
TRBV2,TRBD1,NA,TRBJ1-2,CASRGQGAYGYTF,TGTGCCAGCAGGGGACAGGGGGCGTATGGCTACACCTTC
TRBV7-8,NA,once,TRBJ1-4,CASSLSRGNEKLFF,TGTGCCAGCAGCTTATCCAGGGGTAACGAAAAACTGTTTTTT
TRBV11-2,NA,NA,TRBJ2-1,CASSSRVGEQFF,TGTGCCAGCAGCTCCAGGGTTGGTGAGCAGTTCTTC
TRBV19,NA,NA,TRBJ1-5,CASSWGYSNQPQHF,TGTGCCAGTAGTTGGGGCTATAGCAATCAGCCCCAGCATTTT
TRBV19,TRBD1,NA,TRBJ1-2,CASSPSDRAGGYTF,TGTGCCAGTAGCCCCAGCGACAGGGCGGGTGGCTACACCTTC
TRBV7-2,TRBD2,NA,TRBJ2-3,CASSFGLDSDTQYF,TGTGCCAGCAGCTTCGGACTAGACAGCGATACGCAGTATTTT
TRBV5-1,NA,many,TRBJ2-1,CASSSAELQSYNEQFF,TGCGCCAGCAGCTCAGCGGAGCTCCAATCCTACAATGAGCAGTTCTTC
TRBV15,TRBD1,NA,TRBJ1-5,CATSRAPGQGAGQPQHF,TGTGCCACCAGCAGAGCCCCGGGACAGGGAGCGGGCCAGCCCCAGCATTTT
TRBV5-5,NA,NA,TRBJ2-3,CASSLGLDLWSTDTQYF,TGTGCCAGCAGCTTGGGCCTCGACTTATGGAGCACAGATACGCAGTATTTT
TRBV10-1,NA,NA,TRBJ2-5,CASSLTGGGEETQYF,TGCGCCAGCAGCCTAACCGGAGGGGGGGAAGAGACCCAGTACTTC
TRBV27,TRBD1,NA,TRBJ2-7,CASSLYAPTTGGKYEQYF,TGTGCCAGCAGTTTATACGCCCCCACGACAGGGGGCAAGTACGAGCAGTACTTC
TRBV3-1/TRBV3-2,TRBD2,many,TRBJ2-3,CASSQIAGSPDTQYF,TGTGCCAGCAGCCAAATAGCGGGATCCCCAGATACGCAGTATTTT
TRBV7-8,TRBD2,NA,TRBJ2-3,CASSFFQVAGATQYF,TGTGCCAGCAGCTTCTTCCAGGTAGCGGGAGCTACGCAGTATTTT
TRBV18,TRBD1,NA,TRBJ2-1,CASSPWTGGKGSEQFF,TGTGCCAGCTCACCCTGGACAGGGGGTAAGGGGAGTGAGCAGTTCTTC
TRBV7-2,NA,NA,TRBJ2-3,CASSLGGGSGYF,TGTGCCAGCAGCTTAGGAGGAGGGTCTGGGTATTTT
TRBV19,NA,NA,TRBJ2-1,CASSPTPRGVIIVNEQFF,TGTGCCAGTAGTCCGACCCCCAGGGGGGTTATCATCGTGAATGAGCAGTTCTTC
TRBV7-9,NA,NA,TRBJ2-1,CASSTSYNEQFF,TGTGCCAGCAGTACGAGCTACAATGAGCAGTTCTTC
TRBV5-8,TRBD2,NA,TRBJ2-3,CASSVRGGTSVYTQYF,TGTGCCAGCAGCGTCAGGGGAGGGACTAGCGTATATACGCAGTATTTT
TRBV6-5,NA,once,TRBJ2-2,CASIGGRAGELFF,TGTGCCAGCATCGGTGGGCGGGCCGGGGAGCTGTTTTTT
TRBV5-1,TRBD1,NA,TRBJ1-1,CASSWGTDRGEAFF,TGCGCCAGCAGCTGGGGGACCGACAGGGGGGAAGCTTTCTTT
TRBV18,NA,NA,TRBJ2-7,CASSPATGKSSYEQYF,TGTGCCAGCTCACCGGCGACAGGAAAGAGCTCCTACGAGCAGTACTTC
TRBV10-3,NA,once,TRBJ2-2,CATHPGTLNTGELFF,TGTGCCACCCACCCCGGGACACTGAACACCGGGGAGCTGTTTTTT
TRBV20-1,NA,NA,TRBJ2-2,CSASLAGNTGELFF,TGCAGTGCTAGTCTTGCGGGGAACACCGGGGAGCTGTTTTTT
TRBV6-5,NA,NA,TRBJ1-2,CASRTGTNYGYTF,TGTGCCAGCAGAACAGGAACTAACTATGGCTACACCTTC
TRBV7-8,NA,NA,TRBJ1-1,CASSHGLKGHEAFF,TGTGCCAGCAGCCACGGCCTAAAGGGACATGAAGCTTTCTTT
TRBV3-1/TRBV3-2,TRBD2,NA,TRBJ2-1,CASSQRGTSGRYSYNEQFF,TGTGCCAGCAGCCAAAGGGGAACTAGCGGGAGGTACTCCTACAATGAGCAGTTCTTC
TRBV11-2,TRBD2,NA,TRBJ2-1,CASSFGAGGYNEQFF,TGTGCCAGCAGCTTCGGAGCGGGGGGTTACAATGAGCAGTTCTTC
TRBV7-2,NA,NA,TRBJ1-1,CASSSIPDFAAFF,TGTGCCAGCAGCTCTATACCGGACTTTGCGGCTTTCTTT
TRBV6-5,TRBD1,NA,TRBJ1-2,CASRGDQGAFYGYTF,TGTGCCAGCAGGGGGGATCAGGGGGCGTTCTATGGCTACACCTTC
TRBV28,TRBD1,once,TRBJ1-2,CASSPLPGQVTYGYTF,TGTGCCAGCAGTCCTCTGCCGGGACAGGTTACCTATGGCTACACCTTC
TRBV4-3,NA,NA,TRBJ2-5,CASSQDNGQRETQYF,TGCGCCAGCAGCCAAGATAACGGGCAGCGGGAGACCCAGTACTTC
TRBV28,TRBD1,few,TRBJ2-2,CASSSGTDTGELFF,TGTGCCAGCAGTTCCGGGACAGACACCGGGGAGCTGTTTTTT
TRBV29-1,TRBD2,NA,TRBJ2-1,CSVVGTSGRSSYNEQFF,TGCAGCGTTGTCGGGACTAGCGGGAGGTCATCCTACAATGAGCAGTTCTTC
TRBV4-3,TRBD1,once,TRBJ2-3,CASSQDIPGQGTDTQYF,TGCGCCAGCAGCCAAGATATCCCTGGACAGGGTACAGATACGCAGTATTTT
TRBV9,TRBD1,NA,TRBJ2-7,CASSVGQGHSYEQYF,TGTGCCAGCAGCGTAGGACAGGGTCACTCCTACGAGCAGTACTTC
TRBV27,TRBD1,few,TRBJ2-2,CASSPLTGGAYTGELFF,TGTGCCAGCAGCCCTCTTACAGGGGGCGCCTACACCGGGGAGCTGTTTTTT